A single sample gave rise to the 30 T cell receptor beta chains below, sequenced in a study of identical twins. TCRdb re-analysed the 5' RACE reads in MiXCR, keeping a single row per CDR3 protein. Altogether hundreds of thousands of distinct CDR3 sequences are present, 10% to 15% being singletons, with the ten largest covering around 7.2%. The same sample was also studied in work on yellow fever vaccine responses in identical twins.

What was sequenced was CD8+ T cells sorted from blood. The receptors were sampled from a woman aged 18-29 years in good health.

The V call is TRBV11-2, the J call TRBJ2-3; the match to TRBD2 covers 8 bases. V dropped 0 bases and J dropped 4; count of bases not matched to a gene: 3. This CDR3 is 15 amino acids long. Germline lookup yields CDR1 SGHAT and CDR2 FQNNGV. The CDR3 loop is CASSLEAGEADTQYF. The CDR3 nucleotides read TGTGCCAGCAGCTTAGAAGCGGGAGAGGCAGATACGCAGTATTTT. The entire variable domain, with the rest obtained from reference TRBV11-2 and TRBJ2-3, is as follows: EAGVAQSPRYKIIEKRQSVAFWCNPISGHATLYWYQQILGQGPKLLIQFQNNGVVDDSQLPKDRFSAERLKGVDSTLKIQPAKLEDSAVYLCASSLEAGEADTQYFGPGTRLTVL.

The DNA for the CDR3 is TGTGCCAGCAGCCGTAACAGGGATGGGGCCAACGTCCTGACTTTC. It codes for CASSRNRDGANVLTF. The rearrangement links TRBV3-1 to TRBJ2-6; the D gene is possibly TRBD1 (6 bases). V lost 4 bases to trimming and J lost 3 bases, with 10 bases between them. Germline V CDR1 and CDR2: LGHDT, YNNKEL (reference sequence). The CDR3 length is 15 residues.

This clonotype was counted a few times. For the CDR3, the DNA is TGTGCCACCAGTGATCCTACATCGGACAGACTCACAGATACGCAGTATTTT. It specifies CATSDPTSDRLTDTQYF. The chain recombines TRBV24-1 with TRBJ2-3; D possibly corresponds to TRBD1 (6 bases). Germline V gene lookup returns CDR1 KGHDR and CDR2 SFDVKD. Deletions cut 3 bases from V and 2 bases from J, with 17 bases between. The CDR3 loop spans 17 amino acids.

This clonotype came up many times. This chain links TRBV29-1 with TRBJ2-7; TRBD1 matches at 8 bases. Germline assignment: CDR1 SQVTM and CDR2 ANQGSEA. This CDR3 spans 13 amino acids. The ends lost 4 bases at V and 2 bases at J; junction bases unmatched: 4. The CDR3 protein is CSVGVGQAYEQYF. The DNA for the CDR3 is TGCAGCGTTGGGGTGGGACAGGCCTACGAGCAGTACTTC.

The chain couples TRBV7-2 to TRBJ2-1; D is perhaps TRBD2 (6 bases). CDR3 length equals 17 residues. CDR1 SGHTA and CDR2 FQGNSA come from the germline V gene. V lost 2 bases to trimming and J lost 5 bases, with 19 bases between them. CDR3 DNA: TGTGCCAGCAGCTTAACAGGTGCGGGGAAAGTCAACAATGAGCAGTTCTTC. Protein product: CASSLTGAGKVNNEQFF.

The chain carries TRBV7-8 and TRBJ2-2; D might be TRBD1 (6 bases). The ends were cut back, 5 bases at V and 6 bases at J, with 16 bases in the middle. The CDR3 consists of 15 residues. The germline gives CDR1 SGHVS, CDR2 FQNEAQ. The CDR3 sequence: CASSPNTGSPGELFF. The CDR3 coding sequence is TGTGCCAGCAGCCCAAATACAGGGAGCCCCGGGGAGCTGTTTTTT.

This chain uses TRBV10-2 with TRBJ2-1; D is uncertain. Deletions cut 5 bases from V and 7 bases from J, with 21 bases between. The CDR3 spans 16 residues. Germline V gene lookup returns CDR1 WSHSY and CDR2 SAAADI. CDR3 loop: CASSLTKDGRLNEQFF. The CDR3 DNA sequence: TGCGCCAGCAGTCTAACCAAGGACGGGCGCCTGAATGAGCAGTTCTTC.

The chain carries TRBV7-2 and TRBJ2-7; D not certain. Germline V gene lookup returns CDR1 SGHTA and CDR2 FQGNSA. Deletions cut 6 bases from V and 5 bases from J, with 20 bases between. The CDR3 spans 15 residues. CDR3 amino acids: CASSHKASPNNEQYF. The CDR3 coding sequence is TGTGCCAGCAGTCACAAAGCCTCCCCTAATAACGAGCAGTACTTC.

This clonotype occurred many times. The chain uses TRBV10-3 and TRBJ1-2; no clear D. Trimming took off 4 bases at V and 6 bases at J, with 12 bases between the two ends. CDR1 is ENHRY and CDR2 is SYGVKD in the germline V gene. This CDR3 is 13 amino acids long. The CDR3 sequence: CAISAAGDNGYTF. DNA for the CDR3: TGTGCCATCAGTGCGGCAGGAGATAATGGCTACACCTTC.

The rearrangement joins TRBV6-1 to TRBJ2-1; 11 nucleotides agree with TRBD2. V was clipped by 6 bases and J by 3 bases; unmatched bases: 4. Germline values: CDR1 MNHNS, CDR2 SASEGT. The CDR3 is made up of 15 amino acids. The CDR3 DNA sequence: TGTGCCAGCAGCCCGACTAGCGGGGACTACAATGAGCAGTTCTTC. Translating it yields CASSPTSGDYNEQFF.

V usage is TRBV7-2 and J usage is TRBJ2-7; D is undetermined. The germline gives CDR1 SGHTA, CDR2 FQGNSA. V dropped 5 bases and J dropped 6 bases, with 14 bases sitting between them. The CDR3 extends over 13 amino acids. This chain's CDR3 is CASSPGLLCEQYV. In nucleotides, the CDR3 is TGTGCCAGCAGCCCTGGGCTCCTCTGCGAGCAGTACGTC.

The J gene is TRBJ1-1, the V gene TRBV4-1; D is uncertain. The CDR3 runs 13 residues. Germline V gene sequence: CDR1 MGHRA, CDR2 YSYEKL. V shed 1 base and J shed 6 bases, with 9 bases lying between them. CDR3 protein: CASSQGEGPEAFF. The CDR3 DNA is TGCGCCAGCAGCCAAGGGGAGGGCCCTGAAGCTTTCTTT.

There are a few counts of this clonotype. The chain is built from TRBV4-1 and TRBJ1-3; D unclear. This CDR3 comprises 16 residues. Trimming cost V 0 bases and J 2 bases, with 11 bases left between them. The germline gives CDR1 MGHRA, CDR2 YSYEKL. The CDR3 sequence is CASSQEGRTPGNTIYF. The CDR3 DNA follows: TGCGCCAGCAGCCAAGAGGGCCGCACCCCTGGAAACACCATATATTTT.

The chain links TRBV28 to TRBJ2-1, with 8 bases identical to TRBD2. CDR3 length: 16 amino acids. V was pared by 2 bases and J by 8 bases, with 11 bases of the junction left unmatched. Germline values: CDR1 MDHEN, CDR2 SYDVKM. CDR3 nucleotide sequence: TGTGCCAGCAGTTTAGGGTTCCTAGCGGGTTGGGATGAGCAGTTCTTC. Amino acids: CASSLGFLAGWDEQFF. Full variable domain (outside the CDR3, taken from reference TRBV28 and TRBJ2-1): DVKVTQSSRYLVKRTGEKVFLECVQDMDHENMFWYRQDPGLGLRLIYFSYDVKMKEKGDIPEGYSVSREKKERFSLILESASTNQTSMYLCASSLGFLAGWDEQFFGPGTRLTVL.

The chain is built from TRBV2 and TRBJ2-1; 11 bases map to TRBD2. From germline, CDR1 is SNHLY and CDR2 FYNNEI. The CDR3 contains 15 residues. The trim removed 6 bases at V and 8 bases at J, leaving 9 bases unmatched. The CDR3 DNA reads as TGTGCCAGCAGGATAGCGGGGGGGAACGGGGATGAGCAGTTCTTC. Its translation: CASRIAGGNGDEQFF. Full variable domain (remainder filled in from reference TRBV2 and TRBJ2-1): EPEVTQTPSHQVTQMGQEVILRCVPISNHLYFYWYRQILGQKVEFLVSFYNNEISEKSEIFDDQFSVERPDGSNFTLKIRSTKLEDSAMYFCASRIAGGNGDEQFFGPGTRLTVL.

The V and J genes are TRBV24-1 and TRBJ2-6; D remains ambiguous. The CDR3 runs 20 residues. Trimming shortened V by 4 bases and J by 1 base, and 22 bases separated the two germline ends. From germline, CDR1 is KGHDR and CDR2 SFDVKD. This chain's CDR3 is CATSDPLDPNPSSGANVLTF. The CDR3 DNA is TGTGCCACCAGTGACCCACTCGACCCTAATCCTTCTTCTGGGGCCAACGTCCTGACTTTC.

V usage is TRBV28 and J usage is TRBJ2-5; 8 bases match TRBD1. Losses at the gene ends were 6 bases for V and 5 bases for J; bases not matched to a gene: 14. There are 16 residues in the CDR3. Germline CDR1 reads MDHEN; CDR2 reads SYDVKM. This chain's CDR3 is CASSLLIRYRGETQYF. CDR3 sequence (DNA): TGTGCCAGCAGCCTGTTAATCAGATACAGGGGGGAGACCCAGTACTTC.

The chain carries TRBV28 and TRBJ2-5; the match to TRBD2 covers 9 bases. V shed 8 bases and J 2 bases; nucleotides not matched to a gene: 3. CDR1 is MDHEN and CDR2 is SYDVKM in the germline V gene. The CDR3 runs 13 residues. The CDR3 nucleotides are TGTGCCAGCCTCGCGGGGGGGCAAGAGACCCAGTACTTC. Translation gives CASLAGGQETQYF.

The chain joins TRBV10-3 to TRBJ2-7; 11 bases line up with TRBD1. The germline V gene encodes CDR1 ENHRY and CDR2 SYGVKD. J gave up 6 bases and V 4 bases, and 14 bases lay outside the gene matches. The CDR3 loop spans 17 amino acids. The CDR3 is CAISVRNPGQGVCEQYF. In DNA form, the CDR3 reads TGTGCCATCAGTGTTAGAAACCCGGGACAGGGGGTCTGCGAGCAGTACTTC.

V gene TRBV24-1 combines with J gene TRBJ2-3; no clear D gene. Trimming stripped 7 bases from V and 2 bases from J, with 15 bases between. The CDR3 is 15 amino acids. Germline CDR1 and CDR2: KGHDR and SFDVKD. The CDR3 is CATRPSFGHTDTQYF. The CDR3 DNA reads as TGTGCCACCAGGCCCTCTTTCGGCCACACAGATACGCAGTATTTT.

V gene TRBV4-1 combines with J gene TRBJ2-5; D is undetermined. V lost 0 bases, J lost 1 base, and 12 bases lay in between. Looked up from germline, CDR1 is MGHRA and CDR2 is YSYEKL. This CDR3 contains 16 residues. The CDR3 DNA follows: TGCGCCAGCAGCCAAGAGTATTCCGGTTTCCAAGAGACCCAGTACTTC. Protein sequence: CASSQEYSGFQETQYF.

There are many counts of this clonotype. The rearrangement joins TRBV4-1 to TRBJ2-7, with D hard to call. This CDR3 has 13 residues. The V end was cut by 4 bases, the J end by 3 bases, with 10 bases between. Germline V gene data show CDR1 as MGHRA and CDR2 as YSYEKL. The CDR3 protein is CASSPQSFYEQYF. For the CDR3, the DNA is TGCGCCAGCAGCCCCCAATCTTTCTACGAGCAGTACTTC.

This chain uses TRBV28 with TRBJ2-2, with 10 bases aligning to TRBD1. Trimming took 6 bases from V and 4 from J; bases not matched to a gene: 11. In germline, CDR1 is MDHEN, CDR2 SYDVKM. The CDR3 has 17 residues. CDR3 nucleotide sequence: TGTGCCAGCAGGGGAACCGGGACAGGGGTTATCACCGGGGAGCTGTTTTTT. Translated: CASRGTGTGVITGELFF.

The CDR3 reads CASSTRQDPYEQYF. CDR3 nucleotide sequence: TGTGCCAGCAGCACCCGACAGGACCCCTACGAGCAGTACTTC. V gene TRBV7-9 combines with J gene TRBJ2-7, with a weak D call TRBD1 (6 bases). This CDR3 has 14 residues. The germline CDR1 and CDR2 sequences are SEHNR and FQNEAQ (reference sequence). The V gene lost 5 bases and the J gene lost 2 bases, with 13 bases spanning the gap.

The sample holds a few counts of this clonotype. This rearrangement joins TRBV27 to TRBJ2-1; D gene uncertain. V lost 5 bases, J lost 7 bases, and 18 bases lay in between. CDR3 length: 15 amino acids. CDR1 and CDR2 (germline): MNHEY, SMNVEV (reference sequence). DNA for the CDR3: TGTGCCAGCAGTCCCCGAGGCAGATGGTCAAATGAGCAGTTCTTC. It encodes CASSPRGRWSNEQFF.

The chain carries TRBV15 and TRBJ2-7, with 7 bases matching TRBD2. The CDR3 length is 15 residues. CDR1 and CDR2 from the germline V gene are LNHNV and YYDKDF (reference sequence). J was trimmed by 2 bases and V by 2 bases; bases with no gene match: 6. CDR3 sequence reads: CATSRSSGEAYEQYV. For the CDR3, the DNA is TGTGCCACCAGCAGATCCAGCGGGGAAGCCTACGAGCAGTACGTC.

This clonotype was counted many times. The chain employs TRBV2 and TRBJ1-5; no firm D call. Germline V gene sequence: CDR1 SNHLY, CDR2 FYNNEI. Trimming took 6 bases from V and 0 from J, leaving 12 bases between them. The CDR3 is 15 amino acids. The CDR3 reads CASSSTEYSNQPQHF. DNA for the CDR3: TGTGCCAGCAGCAGTACAGAATATAGCAATCAGCCCCAGCATTTT.

This chain links TRBV28 with TRBJ2-1, with D possibly matching TRBD2 (5 bases). The germline V and J ends were trimmed by 6 bases and 13 bases, with 13 bases remaining between them. CDR1 is MDHEN and CDR2 is SYDVKM in the germline V gene. This CDR3 comprises 11 residues. The CDR3, as DNA: TGTGCCAGCAGGCTTCGGGCGGGTCAGTTCTTC. Its translation is CASRLRAGQFF.

The chain has TRBV20-1 and TRBJ2-7; TRBD1 matches at 7 bases. V gave up 3 bases and J gave up 4 bases; unmatched junction bases: 9. Germline V gene sequence: CDR1 DFQATT, CDR2 SNEGSKA (reference sequence). This CDR3 region has 14 residues. This CDR3 is CSASPGTELYEQYF. The CDR3 DNA is TGCAGTGCTAGCCCCGGGACAGAGTTATACGAGCAGTACTTC.

Ten or more counts support this clonotype. The gene calls are TRBV7-8 and TRBJ2-1; 7 bases line up with TRBD1. Germline V CDR1 and CDR2: SGHVS, FQNEAQ. The CDR3 sequence is 14 residues long. J was trimmed by 6 bases and V by 1 base; bases with no gene match: 3. CDR3 region: CASSLVAGGNEQFF. The DNA of the CDR3 is TGTGCCAGCAGCTTAGTCGCAGGGGGCAATGAGCAGTTCTTC.